This T cell receptor beta chain was obtained from a study of cytomegalovirus exposure and HLA in healthy donors. Sampled while nominally healthy, donors likely had unrecorded immune exposures. General study points: Among TCR beta chains of equal frequency, HLA-associated ones were more clonally expanded in a later analysis. A previous analysis found most TCR beta V segments productive roughly 87% or roughly 30% of the time.

The CDR3 length is 14 residues. With 6 bases clipped from V and 2 bases from J, the junction kept 6 bases outside the gene matches. Germline values: CDR1 MNHEY, CDR2 SMNVEV (reference sequence). The PCR contained 60 Vbeta and 13 Jbeta primers. TCRdb's table, derived via immunoSEQ multiplex PCR, lists solely in-frame clones and lacks some. The sample lists 200,000 or so clones; roughly three quarters were seen once. Concerning this clone itself: Antigen unknown.

The sequenced sample was PBMCs. The origin of this receptor is a man aged 50-60 years in good health and CMV-seronegative. The V and J genes are TRBV27 and TRBJ2-7; 8 positions agree with TRBD2. The CDR3 DNA sequence: TGTGCCAGCAGAAAGGTAGCGGGGCCCTACGAGCAGTACTTC. This gives the protein CASRKVAGPYEQYF.